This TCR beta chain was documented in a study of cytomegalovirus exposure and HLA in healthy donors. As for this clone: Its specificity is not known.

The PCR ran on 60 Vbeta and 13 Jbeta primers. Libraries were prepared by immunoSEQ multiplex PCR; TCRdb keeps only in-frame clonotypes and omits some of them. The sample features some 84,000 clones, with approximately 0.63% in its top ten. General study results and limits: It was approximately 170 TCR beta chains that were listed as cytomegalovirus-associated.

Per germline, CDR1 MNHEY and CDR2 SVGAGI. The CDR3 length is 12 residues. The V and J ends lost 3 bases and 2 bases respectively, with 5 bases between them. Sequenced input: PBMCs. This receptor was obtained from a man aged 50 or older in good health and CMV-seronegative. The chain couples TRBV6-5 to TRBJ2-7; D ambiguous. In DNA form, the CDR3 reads TGTGCCAGCAGTTATGGGCCCTACGAGCAGTACTTC. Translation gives CASSYGPYEQYF.